This T cell receptor (beta chain) is drawn from a study of T cell repertoires in cytomegalovirus infection. Study-wide context: The authors used CMV epitopes that were HLA-C-restricted (recently identified) and HLA-B-restricted (well studied). It can be stated that public TCR beta signatures indicated CMV infection as well as a matching HLA type.

Overall study findings and caveats: The cumulative frequency of public TCR beta families distinguished individuals who carried CMV together with the relevant HLA. Dominating the ex vivo response were HLA-C-restricted CMV-specific TCR beta clonotypes.

The CDR3 totals 12 residues. V was shortened by 6 bases and J by 8 bases, with 13 bases between the two germline ends. CDR1 is LNHDA and CDR2 is SQIVND in the germline V gene (reference sequence). TCRdb used MiXCR to reprocess the reads, holding one entry per CDR3 protein. Of roughly 990,000 distinct CDR3 sequences listed, around 32% are singletons. With respect to this clonotype: Its antigen is unknown.

The sequence came from a human donor in good health (CMV status not recorded). Some clones in this sample may be carry-over from other donors' samples. The sample in question was cultured CD8+ T cells from PBMCs, obtained from culture after CMV antigen stimulation. V usage is TRBV19 and J usage is TRBJ1-1; perhaps TRBD1 as D (5 bases). This CDR3 is CASSKARDEAFF. The CDR3 DNA is TGTGCCAGTAGCAAGGCACGGGACGAAGCTTTCTTT.